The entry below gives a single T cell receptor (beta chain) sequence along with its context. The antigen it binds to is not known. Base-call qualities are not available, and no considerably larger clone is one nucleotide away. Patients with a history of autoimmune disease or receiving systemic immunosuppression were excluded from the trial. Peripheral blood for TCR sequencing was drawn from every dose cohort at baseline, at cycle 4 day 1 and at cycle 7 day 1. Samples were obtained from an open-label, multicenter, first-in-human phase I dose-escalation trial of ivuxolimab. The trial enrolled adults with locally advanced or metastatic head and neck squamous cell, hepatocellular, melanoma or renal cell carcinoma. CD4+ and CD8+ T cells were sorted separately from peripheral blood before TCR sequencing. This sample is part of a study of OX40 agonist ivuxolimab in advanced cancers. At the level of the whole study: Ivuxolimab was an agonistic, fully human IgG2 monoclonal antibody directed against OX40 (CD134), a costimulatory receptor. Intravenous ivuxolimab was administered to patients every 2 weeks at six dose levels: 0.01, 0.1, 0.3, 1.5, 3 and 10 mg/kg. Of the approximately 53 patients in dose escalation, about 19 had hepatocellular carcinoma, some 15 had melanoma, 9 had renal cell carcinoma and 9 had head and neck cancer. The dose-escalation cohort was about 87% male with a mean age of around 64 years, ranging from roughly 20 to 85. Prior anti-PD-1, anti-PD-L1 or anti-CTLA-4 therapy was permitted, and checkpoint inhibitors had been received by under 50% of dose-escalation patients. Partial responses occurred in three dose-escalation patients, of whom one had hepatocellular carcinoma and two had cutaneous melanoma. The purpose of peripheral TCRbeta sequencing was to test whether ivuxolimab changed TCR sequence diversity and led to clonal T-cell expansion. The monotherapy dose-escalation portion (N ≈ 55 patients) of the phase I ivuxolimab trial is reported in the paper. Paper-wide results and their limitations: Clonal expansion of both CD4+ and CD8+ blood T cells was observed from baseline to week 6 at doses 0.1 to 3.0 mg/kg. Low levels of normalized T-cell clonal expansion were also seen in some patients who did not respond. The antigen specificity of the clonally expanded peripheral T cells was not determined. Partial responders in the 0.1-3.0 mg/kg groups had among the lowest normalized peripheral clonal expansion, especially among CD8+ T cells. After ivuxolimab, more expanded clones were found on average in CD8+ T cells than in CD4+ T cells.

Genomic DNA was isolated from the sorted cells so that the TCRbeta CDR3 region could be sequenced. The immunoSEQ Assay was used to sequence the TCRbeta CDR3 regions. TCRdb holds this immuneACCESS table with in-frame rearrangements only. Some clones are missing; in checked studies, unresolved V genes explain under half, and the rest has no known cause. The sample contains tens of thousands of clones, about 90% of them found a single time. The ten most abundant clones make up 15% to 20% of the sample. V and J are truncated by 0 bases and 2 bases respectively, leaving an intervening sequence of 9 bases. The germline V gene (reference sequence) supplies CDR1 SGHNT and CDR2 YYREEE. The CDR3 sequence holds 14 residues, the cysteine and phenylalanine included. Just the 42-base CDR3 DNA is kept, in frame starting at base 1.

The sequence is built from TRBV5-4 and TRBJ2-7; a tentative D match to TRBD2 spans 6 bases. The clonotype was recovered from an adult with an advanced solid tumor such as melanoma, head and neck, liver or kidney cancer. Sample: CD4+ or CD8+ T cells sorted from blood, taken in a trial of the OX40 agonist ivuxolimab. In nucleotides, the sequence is TGTGCCAGCAGCTTGGATCGGGGGACCTACGAGCAGTACTTC. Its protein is CASSLDRGTYEQYF.